This passage covers 6 T cell receptor beta chains from one sample sequenced in a study of T cells in Graves' hyperthyroidism and ophthalmopathy. Authors of the study amplified TCR beta CDR3 regions from RNA transcripts. TCR CDR3 regions were first amplified by RT-PCR with HTBI primers. Via MiXCR, TCRdb re-called the multiplex PCR reads, giving one row per CDR3 protein. The sample includes around 380,000 distinct CDR3 sequences, 13% of them seen just once. The sequenced sample was blood. The receptors were gathered from a man younger than 40 with Graves' hyperthyroidism that later progressed to Graves' ophthalmopathy.

The chain recombines TRBV28 with TRBJ2-5, with 7 positions matching TRBD2. CDR1 is MDHEN and CDR2 is SYDVKM in the germline V gene. CDR3 length: 13 residues. Trimming at V came to 7 bases and at J to 3 bases, leaving 5 bases not matched to a gene. CDR3 nucleotides: TGTGCCAGCACCCTGGGGGGGAAAGAGACCCAGTACTTC. As protein: CASTLGGKETQYF.

Ten or more counts support this clonotype. This chain connects TRBV2 to TRBJ1-3; 7 positions match TRBD1. Germline CDR1 SNHLY, CDR2 FYNNEI. V trimming: 7 bases; J trimming: 6 bases; junction bases outside the gene matches: 9. This CDR3 comprises 14 residues. CDR3 sequence reads: CASTPTGDPNTIYF. The CDR3 nucleotides are TGTGCCAGCACCCCTACAGGGGACCCAAACACCATATATTTT.

This clonotype was counted many times. V is TRBV28 and J is TRBJ2-5; TRBD1 agrees at 7 bases. Germline-derived CDR1 and CDR2 are MDHEN and SYDVKM. Germline trimming cut 2 bases from V and 5 bases from J; bases unmatched to any gene: 5. This CDR3 is built from 14 residues. CDR3 DNA sequence: TGTGCCAGCAGTTTACGACAGGGCTTGGAGACCCAGTACTTC. It codes for CASSLRQGLETQYF.

The chain joins TRBV20-1 to TRBJ2-7, with TRBD1 matching over 12 bases. The CDR3 spans 15 residues. CDR1 DFQATT and CDR2 SNEGSKA come from the germline V gene (reference sequence). V lost 3 bases to trimming and J lost 4 bases; unmatched junction nucleotides: 7. In nucleotides, the CDR3 is TGCAGTGCTAGGGTCCCGGGACAGGGGGCTTACGAGCAGTACTTC. Translated, it gives CSARVPGQGAYEQYF.

The table lists this clonotype with many counts. This sequence joins TRBV19 and TRBJ1-1; 7 nucleotides line up with TRBD1. The J segment lost 4 bases and the V segment lost 5 bases, leaving 4 bases of the junction unmatched. CDR1 is LNHDA, CDR2 SQIVND, per germline (reference sequence). The CDR3 spans 13 residues. The chain's CDR3 is CASSYGTATEAFF. Written as DNA, the CDR3 is TGTGCCAGTAGTTACGGGACAGCCACTGAAGCTTTCTTT.

Details on this clonotype: A much bigger clone sits one base away, suggesting this may be a read error. The chain employs TRBV11-2 and TRBJ2-7; D is possibly TRBD1 (6 bases). V lost 1 base, J lost 9 bases, and 10 bases lay in between. CDR3 length: 12 residues. The germline gives CDR1 SGHAT, CDR2 FQNNGV. The CDR3 DNA reads TGTGCCAGCAGCTTAGCAGGGGCAGGGCAGTACTTC. Amino acids: CASSLAGAGQYF.